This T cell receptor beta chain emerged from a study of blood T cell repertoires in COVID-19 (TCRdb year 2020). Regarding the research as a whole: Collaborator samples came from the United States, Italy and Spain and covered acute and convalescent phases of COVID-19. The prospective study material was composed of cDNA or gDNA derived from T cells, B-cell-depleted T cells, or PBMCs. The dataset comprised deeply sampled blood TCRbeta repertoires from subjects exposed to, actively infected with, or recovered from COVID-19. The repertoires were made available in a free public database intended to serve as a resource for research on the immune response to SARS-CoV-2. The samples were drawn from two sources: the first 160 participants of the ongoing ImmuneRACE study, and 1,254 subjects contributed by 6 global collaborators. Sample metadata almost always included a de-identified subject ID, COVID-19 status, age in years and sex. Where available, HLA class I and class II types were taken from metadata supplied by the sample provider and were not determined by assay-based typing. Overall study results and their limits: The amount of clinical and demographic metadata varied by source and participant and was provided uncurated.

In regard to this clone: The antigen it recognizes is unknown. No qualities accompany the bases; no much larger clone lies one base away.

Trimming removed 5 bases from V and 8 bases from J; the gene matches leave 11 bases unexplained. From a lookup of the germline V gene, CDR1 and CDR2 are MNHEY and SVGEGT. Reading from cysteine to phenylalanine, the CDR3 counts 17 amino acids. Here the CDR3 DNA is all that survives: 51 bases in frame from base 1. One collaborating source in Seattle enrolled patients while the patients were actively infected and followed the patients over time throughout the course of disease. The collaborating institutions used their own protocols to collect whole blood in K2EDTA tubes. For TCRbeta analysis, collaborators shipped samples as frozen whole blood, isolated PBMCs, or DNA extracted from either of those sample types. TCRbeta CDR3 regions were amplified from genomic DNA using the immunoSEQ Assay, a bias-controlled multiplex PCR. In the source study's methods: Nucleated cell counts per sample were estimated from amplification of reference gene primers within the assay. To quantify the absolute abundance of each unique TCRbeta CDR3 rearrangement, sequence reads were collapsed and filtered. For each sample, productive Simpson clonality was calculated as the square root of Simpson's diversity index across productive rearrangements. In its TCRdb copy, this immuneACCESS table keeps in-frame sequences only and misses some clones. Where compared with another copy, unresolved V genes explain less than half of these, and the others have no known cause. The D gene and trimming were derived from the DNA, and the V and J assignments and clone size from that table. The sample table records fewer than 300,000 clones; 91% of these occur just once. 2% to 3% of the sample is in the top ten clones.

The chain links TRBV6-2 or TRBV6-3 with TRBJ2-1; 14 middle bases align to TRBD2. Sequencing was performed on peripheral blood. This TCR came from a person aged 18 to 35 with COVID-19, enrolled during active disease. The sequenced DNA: TGTGCCAGCAGTCCCGAACGGACTAGCGGGAGGTCCCATGAGCAGTTCTTC. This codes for CASSPERTSGRSHEQFF.